What follows is one T cell receptor (beta chain) and its context. In Seattle, patients joined the study during active infection and were tracked longitudinally. Some clones are missing from TCRdb's copy, which holds only in-frame ones; the method was immunoSEQ multiplex PCR. The table lists around 38,000 clones, 87% of them singletons. This sample is part of a study of blood T cell repertoires in COVID-19. Turning to the study itself: Spain, Italy and the United States supplied samples that represented acute and convalescent COVID-19. Nucleic acid was either cDNA or gDNA, and it came from T cells, B-cell-depleted T cells, or PBMCs.

Between the trimmed V and J ends, which lost 1 base and 5 bases, there was a span of 13 bases. Looked up from germline, CDR1 is LGHNA and CDR2 is YSLEER. CDR3 length: 15 residues. The material sequenced was peripheral blood. The chain links TRBV4-3 to TRBJ2-3, with D possibly TRBD2 on 6 matching bases. The receptor was isolated from a man in his 60s with COVID-19, enrolled during active disease. The CDR3 nucleotides are TGCGCCAGCAGCCAAGGGGGACTTTCACAAGATACGCAGTATTTT. Encoded protein: CASSQGGLSQDTQYF.